The rows below give T cell receptor beta chains drawn from one sample of a study of T cell changes during pregnancy in multiple sclerosis. Method: immunoSEQ multiplex PCR; TCRdb's copy keeps in-frame clones and lacks some. The table includes about 40,000 clones, 92% detected once. This sample comprised CD8+ T cells from peripheral blood mononuclear cells, obtained in the first trimester of pregnancy. The receptors originated from a female donor with multiple sclerosis, enrolled in a pregnancy study. Both conserved end residues are part of each CDR3. A D gene is named only where the DNA matches it firmly. The size of a clone is reported for some rows only, either as once, few or many, or as a class for expanded clones.

v_gene	j_gene	abundance	d_gene	CDR3nt	CDR3aa
TRBV5-6	TRBJ1-5	.	.	TGTGCCAGCAGCTTGGTGAGTTCTCGGGTCAGCAATCAGCCCCAGCATTTT	CASSLVSSRVSNQPQHF
TRBV5-6	TRBJ2-1	.	TRBD2	TGTGCCAGCAGCTACGGACTAGCCAGCAATGAGCAGTTCTTC	CASSYGLASNEQFF
TRBV27	TRBJ2-7	.	.	TGTGCCAGCAGTCTACAGGTTGCCTACGAGCAGTACTTC	CASSLQVAYEQYF
TRBV29-1	TRBJ2-7	.	TRBD1	TGCAGCGTTGAAGATGACAGGGGAAGCTCCTACGAGCAGTACTTC	CSVEDDRGSSYEQYF
TRBV9	TRBJ1-1	.	TRBD1	TGTGCCAGCAGCGCCCAGGGACAGGGGAACACTGAAGCTTTCTTT	CASSAQGQGNTEAFF
TRBV19	TRBJ1-5	.	.	TGTGCCAGTAGTATTCTCGGAGACAGCAATCAGCCCCAGCATTTT	CASSILGDSNQPQHF
TRBV5-4	TRBJ1-1	.	TRBD1	TGTGCCAGCAGCTGGGGACAGGGGTACACTGAAGCTTTCTTT	CASSWGQGYTEAFF
TRBV11-3	TRBJ1-1	.	.	TGTGCCAGCAGCTTAGGTTCCGGGTGGGACACTGAAGCTTTCTTT	CASSLGSGWDTEAFF
TRBV10-3	TRBJ2-7	.	.	TGTGCCATCAGGGAGCCGGCGGGCGCCACGTACTTC	CAIREPAGATYF
TRBV9	TRBJ2-3	.	TRBD1	TGTGCCAGCAGCGTAGTCCCGACAGGGGGCACTACAGATACGCAGTATTTT	CASSVVPTGGTTDTQYF
TRBV13	TRBJ2-7	.	TRBD1	TGTGCCAGCAGCGGGACAGGGAGCTCCTACGAGCAGTACTTC	CASSGTGSSYEQYF
TRBV7-6	TRBJ2-7	.	TRBD1	TGTGCCAGCAGCTTAGTCCCCCCGGACAGGGAATTCTACGAGCAGTACTTC	CASSLVPPDREFYEQYF
TRBV29-1	TRBJ1-4	.	TRBD1	TGCAGCGCGTGGACAGGGATGAATGAAAAACTGTTTTTT	CSAWTGMNEKLFF
TRBV29-1	TRBJ2-7	.	.	TGCAGCGTTGGAACAGGGAACTACGAGCAGTACTTC	CSVGTGNYEQYF
TRBV5-1	TRBJ2-7	.	TRBD1	TGCGCCAGCGCCAAGGGGGCAGGAGGATACGAGCAGTACTTC	CASAKGAGGYEQYF
TRBV13	TRBJ2-1	.	TRBD2	TGTGCCAGCAGCACACCCCTAGCGGGGGGATACAATGAGCAGTTCTTC	CASSTPLAGGYNEQFF
TRBV5-1	TRBJ2-3	.	.	TGCGCCAGCAGCTTGGTGGGAGGCCCAGATACGCAGTATTTT	CASSLVGGPDTQYF
TRBV19	TRBJ1-2	once	.	TGTGCCAGTAGTATATTACCCCCGGCGACGCTAGCTAACTATGGCTACACCTTC	CASSILPPATLANYGYTF
TRBV10-3	TRBJ2-3	.	TRBD1	TGTGCCATCAGTGAGTCGGCCGGGACAGGGGAAACAGATACGCAGTATTTT	CAISESAGTGETDTQYF
TRBV5-1	TRBJ2-1	.	TRBD1	TGCGCCAGCAGCGCTACAGGGGGCTCCCTCAATGAGCAGTTCTTC	CASSATGGSLNEQFF
TRBV19	TRBJ1-4	once	TRBD1	TGTGCCAGTAGCGACAGGGGGAGTGAAAAACTGTTTTTT	CASSDRGSEKLFF
TRBV6-5	TRBJ1-6	.	.	TGTGCCAGCAGTTTCGGAGGGGTTTACTCACCCCTCCACTTT	CASSFGGVYSPLHF
TRBV13	TRBJ2-7	.	TRBD1	TGTGCCAGCAGCACAACCGGGACAGGGTCCTACGAGCAGTACTTC	CASSTTGTGSYEQYF